This entry lists 11 T cell receptor beta chains sequenced from one sample in a study of a mutant IDH1 vaccine in newly diagnosed glioma. Their specific antigens are unknown. Measured with immunoSEQ multiplex PCR; TCRdb has only the in-frame clones, and not every one. Of approximately 60,000 clones in the sample, 80% to 90% are singletons; the top ten hold approximately 1.5%. Time point described: week 23, last vaccination. Vaccinated patients received 300 ug of mutant IDH1 20-mer peptide per dose, with topical imiquimod. Here the sequenced sample was PBMCs, taken from a glioma patient whose treatment included an IDH1 peptide vaccine. Receptors originate from a man aged 35 to 55 with glioma.

This rearrangement joins TRBV7-2 to TRBJ2-7; D uncertain. V was cut by 1 base and J by 2 bases, with 6 bases left in between. Per germline, CDR1 SGHTA and CDR2 FQGNSA. The CDR3 length is 13 residues. The CDR3 DNA is TGTGCCAGCAGCTTAGATCTAGCCTACGAGCAGTACTTC. Translation gives CASSLDLAYEQYF.

This sequence joins TRBV5-5 and TRBJ2-2, with 11 bases identical to TRBD2. Germline lookup yields CDR1 SGHKS and CDR2 YYEKEE (reference sequence). This CDR3 is built from 18 residues. V dropped 2 bases and J dropped 5; count of bases not matched to a gene: 11. The CDR3 bases are TGTGCCAGCAGCTTAGAACCACTAGCGGGAGAAGGTACCGGGGAGCTGTTTTTT. It yields the protein CASSLEPLAGEGTGELFF.

This chain uses TRBV29-1 with TRBJ2-1; D gene unclear. Per germline, CDR1 SQVTM and CDR2 ANQGSEA. The CDR3 has 8 residues. Trimming removed 3 bases at V and 15 bases at J, with 6 bases between. CDR3 DNA sequence: TGCAGCGTTGAGGTAGGGTTCTTC. Translated, it gives CSVEVGFF.

V and J are TRBV5-4 and TRBJ2-3; D is uncertain. The CDR3 totals 12 residues. Trimming stripped 4 bases from V and 4 bases from J, with 7 bases between. CDR1 SGHNT and CDR2 YYREEE come from the germline V gene (reference sequence). The CDR3 bases are TGTGCCAGCAGCCGGCCTCCAGATACGCAGTATTTT. It codes for CASSRPPDTQYF. The full variable domain, completed using reference TRBV5-4 and TRBJ2-3, is ETGVTQSPTHLIKTRGQQVTLRCSSQSGHNTVSWYQQALGQGPQFIFQYYREEENGRGNFPPRFSGLQFPNYSSELNVNALELDDSALYLCASSRPPDTQYFGPGTRLTVL.

This chain connects TRBV5-6 to TRBJ1-2, with D perhaps TRBD1 (5 bases). V dropped 6 bases and J dropped 5 bases, with 20 bases sitting between them. Germline CDR1 SGHDT, CDR2 YYEEEE. The CDR3 sequence is 15 residues long. The CDR3 spells CASIHLRQPRYGYTF. The CDR3 nucleotides read TGTGCCAGCATCCATTTACGACAGCCCCGGTATGGCTACACCTTC. Supplemented by reference TRBV5-6 and TRBJ1-2, the full variable domain reads DAGVTQSPTHLIKTRGQQVTLRCSPKSGHDTVSWYQQALGQGPQFIFQYYEEEERQRGNFPDRFSGHQFPNYSSELNVNALLLGDSALYLCASIHLRQPRYGYTFGSGTRLTVV.

The chain uses TRBV19 and TRBJ1-5; D unresolved. The germline gives CDR1 LNHDA, CDR2 SQIVND (reference sequence). The CDR3 length is 12 residues. Trimming stripped 2 bases from V and 4 bases from J, with 3 bases between. CDR3 sequence (DNA): TGTGCCAGTAGTATAAATAATCAGCCCCAGCATTTT. Protein product: CASSINNQPQHF.

This clone appeared a few times. V gene TRBV11-2 combines with J gene TRBJ1-1; D gene uncertain. The CDR3 consists of 12 residues. Trimming removed 2 bases at V and 5 bases at J, with 6 bases between. Germline CDR1 and CDR2: SGHAT and FQNNGV. CDR3 bases: TGTGCCAGCAGCTTAAGCCCAACTGAAGCTTTCTTT. The encoded protein is CASSLSPTEAFF.

The chain recombines TRBV18 with TRBJ2-5, with D possibly matching TRBD1 (5 bases). Trimming removed 10 bases from V and 0 bases from J, with 12 bases in between. The CDR3 totals 13 residues. Germline CDR1 and CDR2: KGHSH and LQKENI. The CDR3 here is CATGTRDQETQYF. CDR3 DNA sequence: TGTGCCACTGGTACCAGGGACCAAGAGACCCAGTACTTC.

Remarks on this clone: Given the absence of the conserved phenylalanine or tryptophan at the CDR3 end, a read error is likely. The DNA is left out, because the CDR3 cannot be placed on it with certainty; the CDR3 is given as TCRdb lists it. The chain carries TRBV23-1 and TRBJ2-7; TRBD1 is the table's D call and was not checked against the DNA. TRBV23-1 is flagged as an ORF with uncertain function. The CDR3 is 10 amino acids long, termini counted. CDR3 loop: CASSHPPDRY.

V and J are TRBV29-1 and TRBJ1-5; D uncertain. The germline V gene has CDR1 SQVTM and CDR2 ANQGSEA. V lost 4 bases and J lost 3, with 7 bases in between. The length of the CDR3 is 12 residues. For the CDR3, the DNA is TGCAGCGTTGGTAGGGCCAATCAGCCCCAGCATTTT. This gives the protein CSVGRANQPQHF.

The genes are TRBV19 and TRBJ2-5; TRBD2 agrees at 16 bases. Germline V gene data show CDR1 as LNHDA and CDR2 as SQIVND (reference sequence). The CDR3 is 18 residues long. V trimming: 4 bases; J trimming: 1 base; junction bases outside the gene matches: 6. CDR3 region: CASSSGGLAGGRQETQYF. CDR3 DNA: TGTGCCAGTAGTAGTGGGGGACTAGCGGGAGGGCGCCAAGAGACCCAGTACTTC.